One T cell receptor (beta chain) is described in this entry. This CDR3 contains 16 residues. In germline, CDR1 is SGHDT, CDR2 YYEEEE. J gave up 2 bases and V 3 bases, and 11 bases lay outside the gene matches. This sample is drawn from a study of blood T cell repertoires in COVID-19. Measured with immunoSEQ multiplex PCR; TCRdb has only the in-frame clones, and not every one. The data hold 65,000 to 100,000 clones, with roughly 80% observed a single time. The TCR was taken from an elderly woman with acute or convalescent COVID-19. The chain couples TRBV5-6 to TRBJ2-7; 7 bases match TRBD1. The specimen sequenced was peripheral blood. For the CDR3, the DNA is TGTGCCAGCAGCTCCCCCCGCAGGGGGAGCACCTACGAGCAGTACTTC. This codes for CASSSPRRGSTYEQYF.